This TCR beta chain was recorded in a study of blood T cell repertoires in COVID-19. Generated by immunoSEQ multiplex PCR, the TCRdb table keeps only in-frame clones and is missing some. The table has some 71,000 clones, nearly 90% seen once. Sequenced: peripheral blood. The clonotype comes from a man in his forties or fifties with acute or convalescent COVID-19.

The CDR3 spells CASSYRRDRGRGPDYEQYF. Written as DNA, the CDR3 is TGTGCCAGCAGCTACCGCCGGGACAGGGGGCGCGGGCCCGACTACGAGCAGTACTTC. The chain joins TRBV11-3 to TRBJ2-7; 12 bases agree with TRBD1. Germline V gives CDR1 SGHNT, CDR2 YENEEA. With V trimmed by 4 bases and J by 3 bases, 16 bases remained unmatched. There are 19 residues in the CDR3. The variable domain in full, completed from reference TRBV11-3 and TRBJ2-7, reads EAGVVQSPRYKIIEKKQPVAFWCNPISGHNTLYWYLQNLGQGPELLIRYENEEAVDDSQLPKDRFSAERLKGVDSTLKIQPAELGDSAVYLCASSYRRDRGRGPDYEQYFGPGTRLTVT.